These T cell receptor beta chains were read from a single sample in a study of cytomegalovirus exposure and HLA in healthy donors. The table came from immunoSEQ multiplex PCR; TCRdb's copy has only in-frame clones and leaves some out. The sample yields under 200,000 clones, 79% seen once. Sequenced material: PBMCs. The source of these receptors is a woman aged 50 to 60 in good health and CMV-seronegative. Both conserved end residues are part of each CDR3. Fields, in order: clone size, D gene, V gene, CDR3 protein. The D gene is left open where the match is weak. Only part of the rows carry a size: once, few, many, or a class if the clone is expanded.

>NA|NA|TRBV2
CASIPGAADTQYF
>NA|NA|TRBV19
CASSGNTQTHYYNGYTF
>NA|NA|TRBV7-3
CASSSTVVQMLHNEQFF
>once|TRBD2|TRBV19
CASSPGGTYEQYF
>NA|NA|TRBV28
CASKMTGTLIGYTF
>NA|NA|TRBV7-8
CASSLGAGLRYEQYF
>few|TRBD1|TRBV5-4
CASSSIKGPGQGAGELFF
>NA|NA|TRBV4-2
CASSQDAAGYYGYTF
>NA|NA|TRBV6-5
CASRTVSGNTIYF
>NA|TRBD1|TRBV9
CASSGGQGRTGELFF
>NA|TRBD2|TRBV7-7
CASSSGLAGGGDTQYF
>NA|NA|TRBV5-1
CASSLTGPLNTEAFF
>once|NA|TRBV28
CASSLGFGELFF
>NA|TRBD1|TRBV7-9
CSSSAGTGFEQYF
>NA|TRBD1|TRBV18
CASSPGQGATDTIYF
>NA|TRBD1|TRBV18
CASSPYRGLYTEAFF
>NA|NA|TRBV28
CASSVGAETQYF
>once|NA|TRBV5-6
CASSRRVQGQETQYF
>NA|NA|TRBV27
CASSLSWNRYQETQYF